The subject of this entry is one TCR beta chain. The method was immunoSEQ multiplex PCR; TCRdb's version includes in-frame clones alone and lacks a portion of them. The table has about 170,000 clones, 91% seen once. CDR3 length equals 13 residues. V was clipped by 6 bases and J by 2 bases, with 10 bases between them. Per germline, CDR1 SEHNR and CDR2 FQNEAQ (reference sequence). This sample was taken from a study of control samples from healthy donors and cancer patients. The J gene is TRBJ2-5, the V gene TRBV7-9; D possibly corresponds to TRBD2 (6 bases). The source of this sequence is a woman aged 25 to 39 in good health. Sequencing was performed on blood. DNA of the CDR3: TGTGCCAGCAGAAGGGACTTGCAAGAGACCCAGTACTTC. It encodes CASRRDLQETQYF.